A selection of T cell receptor beta chains follows, all from one sample in a study of technical replicates of blood from a handful of donors. TCRdb's table, derived via immunoSEQ multiplex PCR, lists solely in-frame clones and lacks some. The profile shows tens of thousands of clones, around nine tenths of them singletons. Sequencing used T cells isolated from PBMCs. These receptors were obtained from a human donor in good health. Each CDR3 is given with its conserved first and last residue. A D gene is named only where the DNA matches it firmly. For some rows the clone size is stated as once, few or many, or as a class when expanded; others skip it.

>TRBD2|TRBJ2-1|NA|TRBV4-1
TGCGCCAGCAGCCAAGGAATGGGACTACTTCAGTTCTTC
CASSQGMGLLQFF
>NA|TRBJ2-1|NA|TRBV5-1
TGCGCCAGCAGCCTACGGGGTGGGCCGTACAATGAGCAGTTCTTC
CASSLRGGPYNEQFF
>NA|TRBJ2-5|NA|TRBV25-1
TGTGCCAGCAGTGCTTGGGGGAGGGAGACCCAGTACTTC
CASSAWGRETQYF
>TRBD2|TRBJ2-2|NA|TRBV6-5
TGTGCCAGTCTACCAGCGGGAGGGCCCTCCGGGGAGCTGTTTTTT
CASLPAGGPSGELFF
>TRBD2|TRBJ2-7|NA|TRBV10-2
TGCGCCAGCAGTGAGAGCGGGAGGAGGTCCTACGAGCAGTACTTC
CASSESGRRSYEQYF
>NA|TRBJ2-2|once|TRBV4-1
TGCGCCAGCAGCTCGAGAGAGTCCACCGGGGAGCTGTTTTTT
CASSSRESTGELFF
>NA|TRBJ1-2|once|TRBV28
TGTGCCAGCGGATTCAGGGGAACCTTC
CASGFRGTF
>NA|TRBJ1-5|NA|TRBV28
TGTGCCTCCAACATTGGGGGGGGCAATCAGCCCCAGCATTTT
CASNIGGGNQPQHF
>NA|TRBJ1-5|NA|TRBV6-4
TGTGCCAGCAGTGAACAGGGCGGCCAGCCCCAGCATTTT
CASSEQGGQPQHF
>TRBD1|TRBJ1-4|NA|TRBV19
TGTGCCAGTAGGACAGGGGGTCAAGAAAAACTGTTTTTT
CASRTGGQEKLFF
>TRBD2|TRBJ2-3|NA|TRBV30
TGTGCCTGGAGACCGGGACTAGCGGGAGTTAGCACAGATACGCAGTATTTT
CAWRPGLAGVSTDTQYF
>TRBD1|TRBJ2-7|NA|TRBV27
TGTGCCAGCAGTCGACAGGGCCTTTTCTACGAGCAGTACTTC
CASSRQGLFYEQYF